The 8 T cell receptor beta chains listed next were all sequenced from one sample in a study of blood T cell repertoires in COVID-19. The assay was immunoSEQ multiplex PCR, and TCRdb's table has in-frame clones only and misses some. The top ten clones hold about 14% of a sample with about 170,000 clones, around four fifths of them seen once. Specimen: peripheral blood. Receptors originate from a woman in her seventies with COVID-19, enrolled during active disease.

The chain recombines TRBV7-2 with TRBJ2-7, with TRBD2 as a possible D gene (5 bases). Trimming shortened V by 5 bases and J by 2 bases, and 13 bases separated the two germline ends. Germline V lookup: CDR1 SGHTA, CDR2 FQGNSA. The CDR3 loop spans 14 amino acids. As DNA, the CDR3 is TGTGCCAGCAGCCCTCGGGCGGGTACCTACGAGCAGTACTTC. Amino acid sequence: CASSPRAGTYEQYF.

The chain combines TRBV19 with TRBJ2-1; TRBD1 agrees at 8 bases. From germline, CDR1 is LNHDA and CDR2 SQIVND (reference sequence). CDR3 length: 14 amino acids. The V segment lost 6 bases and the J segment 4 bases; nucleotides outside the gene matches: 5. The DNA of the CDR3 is TGTGCCAGTAGCCCCAGACAGGGGTACAATGAGCAGTTCTTC. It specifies CASSPRQGYNEQFF.

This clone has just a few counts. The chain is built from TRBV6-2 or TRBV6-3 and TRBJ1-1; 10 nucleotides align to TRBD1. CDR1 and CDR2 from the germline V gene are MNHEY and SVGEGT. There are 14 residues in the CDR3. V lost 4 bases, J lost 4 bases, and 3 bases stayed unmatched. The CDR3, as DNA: TGTGCCAGCAGTTCGGACAGGGGGAGCACTGAAGCTTTCTTT. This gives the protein CASSSDRGSTEAFF.

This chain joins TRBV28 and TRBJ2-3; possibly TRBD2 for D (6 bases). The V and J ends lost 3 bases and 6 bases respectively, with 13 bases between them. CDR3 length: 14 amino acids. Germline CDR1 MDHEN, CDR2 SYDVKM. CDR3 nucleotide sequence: TGTGCCAGCAGTTTGTCGCGGAGGGCGGATACGCAGTATTTT. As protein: CASSLSRRADTQYF.

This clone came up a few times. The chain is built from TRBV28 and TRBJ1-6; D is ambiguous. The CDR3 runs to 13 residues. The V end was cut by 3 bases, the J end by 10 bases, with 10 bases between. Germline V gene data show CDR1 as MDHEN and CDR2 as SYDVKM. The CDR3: CASSFRMISPLHF. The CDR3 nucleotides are TGTGCCAGCAGTTTCAGGATGATCTCACCCCTCCACTTT.

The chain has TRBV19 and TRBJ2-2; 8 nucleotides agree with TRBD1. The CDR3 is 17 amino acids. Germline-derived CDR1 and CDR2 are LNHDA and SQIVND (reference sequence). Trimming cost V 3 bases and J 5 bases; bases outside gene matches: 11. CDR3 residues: CASSIRKTGVTTGELFF. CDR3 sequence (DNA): TGTGCCAGTAGTATTAGAAAGACAGGGGTAACAACCGGGGAGCTGTTTTTT.

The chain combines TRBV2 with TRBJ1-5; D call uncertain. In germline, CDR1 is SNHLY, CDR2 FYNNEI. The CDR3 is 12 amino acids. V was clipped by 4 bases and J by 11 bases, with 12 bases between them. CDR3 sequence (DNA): TGTGCCAGCAGTGGGAATGATGAGGCCCAGCATTTT. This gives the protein CASSGNDEAQHF.

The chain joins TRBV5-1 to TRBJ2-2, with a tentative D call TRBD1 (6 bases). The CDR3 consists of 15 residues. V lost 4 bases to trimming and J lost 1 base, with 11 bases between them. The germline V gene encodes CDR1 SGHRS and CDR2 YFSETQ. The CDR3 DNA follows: TGCGCCAGCAGCCTGAAGACAGGGAACACCGGGGAGCTGTTTTTT. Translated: CASSLKTGNTGELFF.